These 8 T cell receptor beta chains were sequenced from one sample in a study of cytomegalovirus exposure and HLA in healthy donors. Sequencing used immunoSEQ multiplex PCR; TCRdb keeps in-frame clones, though not all of them. The repertoire has about 130,000 clones, nearly 90% of them found once; the top ten carry about 3.7%. The specimen sequenced was PBMCs. The receptors stem from a man aged 25-40 years in good health and CMV-seronegative.

This chain joins TRBV4-1 and TRBJ1-1; 7 bases fit TRBD1. Trimming cost V 4 bases and J 5 bases; bases outside gene matches: 10. The CDR3 is 15 amino acids. CDR1 and CDR2 (germline): MGHRA, YSYEKL. CDR3 sequence: CASSRTRGRTTEAFF. The CDR3 coding sequence is TGCGCCAGCAGCCGAACAAGGGGGCGCACAACTGAAGCTTTCTTT.

This chain uses TRBV6-5 with TRBJ2-7, with D possibly TRBD2 on 6 matching bases. Germline values: CDR1 MNHEY, CDR2 SVGAGI. Trimming stripped 4 bases from V and 3 bases from J, with 16 bases between. This CDR3 region has 15 residues. CDR3: CASSSGGSGYYEQYF. The CDR3 DNA follows: TGTGCCAGCAGTTCCGGGGGTAGCGGATACTACGAGCAGTACTTC.

The chain combines TRBV4-3 with TRBJ2-3, with D maybe TRBD2 (6 bases). V was cut by 1 base and J by 6 bases, with 23 bases left in between. Germline V gives CDR1 LGHNA, CDR2 YSLEER. This CDR3 comprises 18 residues. The CDR3 is CASSQGSAGPSRGDTQYF. The CDR3 nucleotides read TGCGCCAGCAGCCAAGGGTCGGCAGGCCCATCGCGGGGCGATACGCAGTATTTT.

CDR3 in DNA: TGTGCCAGCAGTGGAGTGGGGAGGGTGGGGAACACTGGTGAAGCTTTCTTT. Amino acids: CASSGVGRVGNTGEAFF. The chain links TRBV2 to TRBJ1-1; D remains unclear. Trimming shortened V by 4 bases and J by 7 bases, and 25 bases separated the two germline ends. Looked up from germline, CDR1 is SNHLY and CDR2 is FYNNEI. CDR3 length equals 17 residues.

The chain couples TRBV27 to TRBJ1-1; D may be TRBD1 (5 bases). CDR1 is MNHEY, CDR2 SMNVEV, per germline (reference sequence). V dropped 9 bases and J dropped 1 base, with 15 bases sitting between them. The CDR3 loop spans 14 amino acids. CDR3 sequence reads: CASPGGGRNTEAFF. CDR3 coding DNA: TGTGCCAGTCCCGGGGGGGGGAGGAACACTGAAGCTTTCTTT.

The chain links TRBV5-6 to TRBJ2-5; unclear D gene. The CDR3 consists of 14 residues. The germline CDR1 and CDR2 sequences are SGHDT and YYEEEE. Trimming took 4 bases from V and 1 from J, leaving 11 bases between them. Here the CDR3 reads CASSLVNVQETQYF. CDR3 nucleotides: TGTGCCAGCAGCCTAGTAAACGTCCAAGAGACCCAGTACTTC.

Only one count was recorded for this clone. The V gene is TRBV5-1, the J gene TRBJ2-3, with D perhaps matching TRBD2 (5 bases). Germline CDR1 SGHRS, CDR2 YFSETQ. This CDR3 comprises 13 residues. The V end lost 7 bases, the J end lost 6 bases, and 15 bases lay between the germline ends. The CDR3 DNA reads as TGCGCCAGCTCGAGGACTGACGGGGATACGCAGTATTTT. This translates into CASSRTDGDTQYF.

A remark on this clone: Mismatch with germline at one junction end may stem from a read error. The V call is TRBV7-7, the J call TRBJ2-2; tentatively, D is TRBD2 (6 bases). CDR1 and CDR2 (germline): SSHAT, FNYEAQ (reference sequence). CDR3 length: 14 residues. The CDR3 region is CASSLREVTGELFF. In DNA, the CDR3 is TGTGCTAGCAGCTTGAGGGAGGTCACCGGGGAGCTGTTTTTT. Full variable domain (outside the CDR3, taken from reference TRBV7-7 and TRBJ2-2): GAGVSQSPRYKVTKRGQDVTLRCDPISSHATLYWYQQALGQGPEFLTYFNYEAQPDKSGLPSDRFSAERPEGSISTLTIQRTEQRDSAMYRCASSLREVTGELFFGEGSRLTVL.